The next 2 T cell receptor beta chains were all read from a single sample in a study of T-cell reconstitution after alpha-beta-depleted transplantation in children. During its preparation, the TCRbeta library received unique molecular identifiers. TCRdb reprocessed the PCR reads via MiXCR and lists one record per CDR3 protein. The data hold about 590,000 distinct CDR3 sequences, with roughly 13% observed a single time. The sample was PBMCs, mostly from graft donor cells, taken 360 days after TCRalphabeta/CD19-depleted stem cell transplant. The receptor set was obtained from a male patient between 5 and 17 years old who had a stem cell transplant for acute myeloid leukemia, so the T cells may come from the graft donor.

This clonotype was counted a few times. V and J are TRBV7-9 and TRBJ1-1, with D unresolved. V was shortened by 5 bases and J by 1 base, with 14 bases between the two germline ends. Germline values: CDR1 SEHNR, CDR2 FQNEAQ (reference sequence). The CDR3 totals 15 residues. The CDR3: CASSPRGGTNTEAFF. As DNA, the CDR3 is TGTGCCAGCAGCCCCCGTGGAGGCACGAACACTGAAGCTTTCTTT.

This clonotype was picked up many times. V usage is TRBV10-3 and J usage is TRBJ2-1; possibly TRBD2 for D (6 bases). Germline CDR1 and CDR2: ENHRY and SYGVKD. V was trimmed by 5 bases and J by 6 bases, leaving 17 bases between them. This CDR3 is built from 15 residues. The CDR3 nucleotides are TGTGCCATCAGTAGACCCGGGACTCAGCCCAATGAGCAGTTCTTC. This codes for CAISRPGTQPNEQFF.